A selection of T cell receptor beta chains follows, all from one sample in a study of shared clonotypes between healthy human individuals. TCRdb keeps only in-frame clones here, not all; method: immunoSEQ multiplex PCR. The table lists 1,500,000 or so clones, about 98.5% of them singletons. Input material: naive CD4+ T cells sorted from blood. All receptors derive from a man aged 25-45 years in good health. Both conserved end residues are part of each CDR3. Fields, in order: J gene, D gene, V gene, clone size, CDR3 protein, CDR3 DNA. The D gene is left open where the match is weak. Size values are once, few and many counts, or a class for expanded clones, and some rows have none.

TRBJ2-3 | - | TRBV29-1 | - | CSVSPDPDTQYF | TGCAGCGTTAGTCCGGACCCAGATACGCAGTATTTT
TRBJ2-1 | TRBD2 | TRBV19 | - | CASSLGAGARFF | TGTGCCAGTAGCCTGGGAGCGGGAGCACGGTTCTTC
TRBJ1-1 | - | TRBV5-1 | - | CASNKQGGDTEAFF | TGCGCCAGCAACAAACAGGGCGGAGACACTGAAGCTTTCTTT
TRBJ2-4 | - | TRBV27 | - | CASSLTALAKNIQYF | TGTGCCAGCAGTTTAACCGCCCTAGCCAAAAACATTCAGTACTTC
TRBJ1-2 | - | TRBV27 | - | CASSLLGDQYYGYTF | TGTGCCAGCAGTTTATTAGGGGATCAGTACTATGGCTACACCTTC
TRBJ2-5 | TRBD2 | TRBV7-2 | - | CASSLALAGSRETQYF | TGTGCCAGCAGCTTAGCGCTAGCGGGTAGTCGGGAGACCCAGTACTTC
TRBJ1-5 | TRBD1 | TRBV2 | - | CASRAGTGYSNQPQHF | TGTGCCAGCCGGGCCGGGACAGGATATAGCAATCAGCCCCAGCATTTT
TRBJ2-7 | - | TRBV28 | - | CASSSGSSAVRGEQYF | TGTGCCAGCAGTTCGGGATCCTCAGCCGTACGGGGCGAGCAGTACTTC
TRBJ2-1 | TRBD2 | TRBV7-6 | - | CASSLVGLAGFNEQFF | TGTGCCAGCAGCTTAGTGGGACTAGCGGGGTTCAATGAGCAGTTCTTC
TRBJ2-7 | TRBD2 | TRBV7-8 | - | CASSLSTGTSGRAYEQYF | TGTGCCAGCAGCTTGAGTACCGGGACTAGCGGGAGGGCCTACGAGCAGTACTTC
TRBJ1-1 | - | TRBV6-5 | - | CASTPPRPNTEAFF | TGTGCCAGCACCCCTCCTCGCCCAAACACTGAAGCTTTCTTT
TRBJ1-5 | - | TRBV5-5 | - | CASSLGGIQPQHF | TGTGCCAGCAGCTTAGGCGGGATCCAGCCCCAGCATTTT
TRBJ2-1 | TRBD1 | TRBV11-3 | - | CASSLEGTENNEQFF | TGTGCCAGCAGCTTAGAAGGGACAGAGAATAATGAGCAGTTCTTC
TRBJ2-1 | - | TRBV11-3 | once | CASSLREYNEQFF | TGTGCCAGCAGCTTAAGGGAATACAATGAGCAGTTCTTC
TRBJ2-1 | - | TRBV13 | - | CASSLGNEQFF | TGTGCCAGCAGCTTAGGTAATGAGCAGTTCTTC
TRBJ2-3 | TRBD1 | TRBV10-3 | - | CASSGQGTDTQYF | TGTGCCTCATCGGGACAGGGGACAGATACGCAGTATTTT
TRBJ1-3 | - | TRBV10-2 | once | CASSISGNTIYF | TGCGCCAGCTCAATTTCTGGAAACACCATATATTTT
TRBJ1-2 | - | TRBV6-1 | - | CASSEPSGVRYYGYTF | TGTGCCAGCAGTGAACCCTCCGGGGTACGGTACTATGGCTACACCTTC
TRBJ2-1 | TRBD1 | TRBV18 | once | CASSPRDRVSYNEQFF | TGTGCCAGCTCACCCCGGGACAGGGTTAGTTACAATGAGCAGTTCTTC
TRBJ2-7 | - | TRBV6-4 | - | CASSSQDKSSYEQYF | TGTGCCAGCAGCTCCCAAGACAAGAGCTCCTACGAGCAGTACTTC
TRBJ2-7 | - | TRBV10-3 | - | CAIRPPGRLGYEQYF | TGTGCCATCAGGCCACCGGGACGCCTTGGATACGAGCAGTACTTC
TRBJ2-3 | TRBD2 | TRBV7-2 | - | CASSPAGAGTDTQYF | TGTGCCAGCAGCCCAGCGGGAGCGGGCACAGATACGCAGTATTTT
TRBJ1-5 | - | TRBV19 | - | CASSPTGRGGNQPQHF | TGTGCCAGTAGTCCGACAGGCCGGGGAGGCAATCAGCCCCAGCATTTT
TRBJ2-5 | - | TRBV15 | - | CATSRQEGETQYF | TGTGCCACCAGCAGGCAGGAAGGGGAGACCCAGTACTTC
TRBJ2-2 | TRBD2 | TRBV5-1 | - | CASSRTGLAGEAGELFF | TGCGCCAGCAGCCGGACGGGACTAGCGGGAGAAGCCGGGGAGCTGTTTTTT
TRBJ2-1 | - | TRBV19 | - | CASSIALSVNEQFF | TGTGCCAGTAGTATCGCCCTCTCGGTAAATGAGCAGTTCTTC
TRBJ1-5 | TRBD1 | TRBV7-9 | - | CASSVTGGSNQPQHF | TGTGCCAGCAGCGTCACAGGGGGTAGCAATCAGCCCCAGCATTTT
TRBJ2-4 | - | TRBV29-1 | once | CSIPSGPLNIQYF | TGCAGCATCCCCTCGGGACCCCTTAACATTCAGTACTTC
TRBJ2-2 | - | TRBV7-6 | - | CASSLARATSGELFF | TGTGCCAGCAGCTTAGCGCGGGCAACAAGCGGGGAGCTGTTTTTT
TRBJ2-2 | - | TRBV10-2 | once | CARSRAQGNTGELFF | TGCGCCCGCAGTAGGGCACAGGGGAACACCGGGGAGCTGTTTTTT
TRBJ2-1 | TRBD2 | TRBV6-5 | - | CASSYGLAGVNVF | TGTGCCAGCAGTTATGGACTAGCGGGAGTTAATGTCTTC
TRBJ2-7 | - | TRBV5-1 | - | CASSLEVGGYEQYF | TGCGCCAGCAGCTTGGAGGTAGGCGGCTACGAGCAGTACTTC
TRBJ2-5 | TRBD2 | TRBV4-1 | - | CASSQDPAGGLKTQYF | TGCGCCAGCAGCCAAGATCCTGCGGGAGGGCTGAAGACCCAGTACTTC
TRBJ2-6 | TRBD2 | TRBV11-2 | - | CASSKLAGGSAGANVLTF | TGTGCCAGCAGCAAACTAGCGGGAGGGTCGGCTGGGGCCAACGTCCTGACTTTC
TRBJ2-7 | - | TRBV9 | once | CASSATLFTGTKTNEQYF | TGTGCCAGCAGTGCCACTTTATTCACCGGGACCAAGACTAACGAGCAGTACTTC
TRBJ2-7 | - | TRBV5-4 | - | CASSLPGLDPYEQYF | TGTGCCAGCAGTTTGCCGGGACTTGACCCCTACGAGCAGTACTTC
TRBJ1-1 | - | TRBV7-8 | - | CASSLGMAEAFF | TGTGCCAGCAGCTTAGGCATGGCGGAAGCTTTCTTT
TRBJ1-2 | - | TRBV5-1 | - | CASSLAGGARDGYTF | TGCGCCAGCAGCTTGGCCGGGGGGGCAAGGGATGGCTACACCTTC
TRBJ2-5 | TRBD1 | TRBV7-6 | - | CASSLRTGKRPETQYF | TGTGCCAGCAGCTTAAGGACAGGAAAGCGCCCAGAGACCCAGTACTTC
TRBJ2-1 | - | TRBV4-1 | - | CASSLLNFDYNEQFF | TGCGCCAGCAGCCTATTAAATTTTGACTACAATGAGCAGTTCTTC
TRBJ1-4 | TRBD1 | TRBV9 | - | CASSPQGADSTNEKLFF | TGTGCCAGCAGCCCTCAGGGGGCGGATTCAACTAATGAAAAACTGTTTTTT
TRBJ1-2 | TRBD1 | TRBV10-3 | - | CAISDYRGHRGYTF | TGTGCCATCAGTGACTACAGGGGGCATCGTGGCTACACCTTC
TRBJ1-1 | - | TRBV18 | once | CASSPNPTGVPLEAFF | TGTGCCAGCTCACCAAACCCTACGGGGGTCCCCCTTGAAGCTTTCTTT
TRBJ1-1 | - | TRBV27 | - | CASKGGRVNTEAFF | TGTGCCAGCAAAGGGGGAAGAGTGAACACTGAAGCTTTCTTT
TRBJ1-5 | - | TRBV28 | once | CASSLGAAPDSYQPQHF | TGTGCCAGCAGTTTAGGAGCGGCCCCCGACAGTTATCAGCCCCAGCATTTT
TRBJ1-2 | - | TRBV28 | once | CASSFGVRGYTF | TGTGCCAGCAGTTTCGGGGTCCGTGGCTACACCTTC
TRBJ2-7 | - | TRBV2 | once | CASSAGGSEQYF | TGTGCCAGCAGTGCCGGGGGCAGCGAGCAGTACTTC
TRBJ2-7 | - | TRBV6-5 | - | CASSYVTGLGEQYF | TGTGCCAGCAGTTACGTCACAGGGTTGGGTGAGCAGTACTTC
TRBJ2-7 | - | TRBV9 | once | CASTKTQSSYEQYF | TGTGCCAGCACCAAGACGCAGAGCTCCTACGAGCAGTACTTC
TRBJ2-2 | - | TRBV5-5 | - | CASNLKKGGSLTGELFF | TGTGCCAGCAACCTGAAGAAAGGAGGGAGTTTAACCGGGGAGCTGTTTTTT
TRBJ2-1 | - | TRBV10-3 | - | CAISESSSLYNEQFF | TGTGCCATCAGTGAGTCGTCTAGCCTATACAATGAGCAGTTCTTC
TRBJ2-3 | - | TRBV5-4 | - | CASSSPISDTQYF | TGTGCCAGCAGCTCCCCCATCTCCGATACGCAGTATTTT
TRBJ1-2 | - | TRBV2 | - | CASSSEGDGGYTF | TGTGCCAGCAGTTCAGAGGGCGACGGGGGCTACACCTTC
TRBJ1-3 | - | TRBV5-1 | - | CASTRGGAVGNTIYF | TGCGCCAGCACGCGAGGCGGGGCAGTGGGAAACACCATATATTTT
TRBJ2-7 | TRBD2 | TRBV2 | - | CASSGLAGSYEQYF | TGTGCCAGCAGCGGACTAGCGGGGTCCTACGAGCAGTACTTC
TRBJ1-4 | - | TRBV11-2 | - | CASRAAVGSKKLFF | TGTGCCAGCAGAGCAGCCGTGGGATCGAAAAAACTGTTTTTT
TRBJ1-1 | - | TRBV5-6 | - | CASSFATALGTEAFF | TGTGCCAGCAGCTTTGCGACAGCGCTGGGCACTGAAGCTTTCTTT
TRBJ2-5 | - | TRBV5-5 | - | CASSQGSWARETQYF | TGTGCCAGCAGCCAGGGGAGTTGGGCCAGAGAGACCCAGTACTTC